These 20 T cell receptor beta chains were all obtained from the same sample, sequenced in a study of T cell repertoires in aging, cancer and after chemotherapy. Rearranged V-D-J TRB sequences were amplified with a mixed TRB-A/B primer pool. Each CDR3 protein is one row after TCRdb ran MiXCR on the multiplex PCR reads. The sample carries about 9,700 distinct CDR3 sequences, approximately 33% recorded once. Amplification of TCR beta used genomic DNA extracted from peripheral blood. Material: blood. These receptors all come from a human donor in good health.

This sequence joins TRBV12-3 or TRBV12-4 and TRBJ1-5; D perhaps matches TRBD1 (6 bases). The CDR3 extends over 14 amino acids. Trimming removed 7 bases from V and 3 bases from J, with 13 bases in between. The CDR3 DNA reads TGTGCCAGCACCTCTGGGACACCCAATCAGCCCCAGCATTTT. As protein: CASTSGTPNQPQHF.

There are a few counts of this clonotype. CDR3 amino acids: CATRLLAGGQETQYF. For the CDR3, the DNA is TGTGCCACCAGATTACTAGCGGGGGGGCAGGAGACCCAGTACTTC. This chain joins TRBV6-2 or TRBV6-3 and TRBJ2-5, with TRBD2 matching 13 bases. CDR3 length: 15 amino acids. CDR1 MNHEY and CDR2 SVGEGT come from the germline V gene. After removal of 10 bases from V and 5 bases from J, the junction contained 10 bases not matched to a gene.

The chain recombines TRBV12-3 or TRBV12-4 with TRBJ1-6, with 9 bases lining up with TRBD1. Trimming removed 4 bases from V and 12 bases from J; junction bases left unmatched: 7. The CDR3 is 14 residues long. The CDR3 nucleotides read TGTGCCAGCAGTTACCTCGGGACAGGGAAACCCCTCCACTTT. As protein: CASSYLGTGKPLHF.

The V gene is TRBV30, the J gene TRBJ1-6; no clear D gene. V lost 2 bases to trimming and J lost 4 bases, with 6 bases between them. The length of the CDR3 is 13 residues. Germline values: CDR1 GTSNPN, CDR2 SVGIG (reference sequence). The CDR3 loop reads CAWSPEYNSPLHF. In DNA form, the CDR3 reads TGTGCCTGGAGTCCTGAGTATAATTCACCCCTCCACTTT.

This clonotype has a handful of counts. The chain combines TRBV11-3 with TRBJ1-6; D perhaps matches TRBD1 (5 bases). The V end was cut by 5 bases, the J end by 8 bases, with 13 bases between. Per the germline V gene, CDR1 is SGHNT and CDR2 is YENEEA. CDR3 size: 14 residues. The CDR3 protein is CASSAVEGDSPLHF. The CDR3 nucleotides read TGTGCCAGCAGCGCCGTGGAAGGGGATTCACCCCTCCACTTT.

V and J are TRBV12-3 or TRBV12-4 and TRBJ2-1, with D maybe TRBD1 (5 bases). V dropped 2 bases and J dropped 10 bases, with 12 bases sitting between them. The CDR3 loop spans 13 amino acids. In nucleotides, the CDR3 is TGTGCCAGCAGTTTACTCCGGACAAGCGAGCAGTTCTTC. This translates into CASSLLRTSEQFF.

This clonotype rates as medium-sized. This chain connects TRBV6-5 to TRBJ2-1; 13 bases are shared with TRBD2. V was pared by 7 bases and J by 9 bases, with 9 bases of the junction left unmatched. CDR1 is MNHEY, CDR2 SVGAGI, per germline. The CDR3 length is 15 residues. CDR3 in amino acids: CASTERLAGGGEQFF. As DNA, the CDR3 is TGTGCCAGCACCGAAAGACTAGCGGGAGGAGGTGAGCAGTTCTTC.

The chain is built from TRBV5-6 and TRBJ2-7; D might be TRBD2 (6 bases). The germline gives CDR1 SGHDT, CDR2 YYEEEE. V lost 4 bases to trimming and J lost 2 bases, with 19 bases between them. The CDR3 length is 16 residues. This chain's CDR3 is CASSRGLRTAAYEQYF. The CDR3 DNA reads as TGTGCCAGCAGCCGGGGGTTAAGGACGGCGGCCTACGAGCAGTACTTC.

The chain couples TRBV5-1 to TRBJ2-1, with TRBD2 identical over 8 bases. V shed 4 bases and J 11 bases; nucleotides not matched to a gene: 5. In germline, CDR1 is SGHRS, CDR2 YFSETQ. This CDR3 region has 12 residues. The CDR3 DNA reads TGCGCCAGCAGCCGGGGGGGGTCGCAGCAGTTCTTC. This gives the protein CASSRGGSQQFF.

The chain joins TRBV11-1 to TRBJ1-1, with D hard to call. The CDR3 is made up of 18 amino acids. Germline V gives CDR1 SGHAT, CDR2 FQDESV (reference sequence). Trimming stripped 2 bases from V and 4 bases from J, with 23 bases between. CDR3 DNA: TGTGCCAGCAGCTTAACTTATTCTTTTGACCCTAGCCTCACTGAAGCTTTCTTT. It codes for CASSLTYSFDPSLTEAFF.

Only a few counts were recorded for this clonotype. The rearrangement joins TRBV30 to TRBJ1-5; the match to TRBD1 covers 8 bases. The CDR3 is 13 residues long. J lost 5 bases, V lost 1 base, and 1 base had no gene match. The germline CDR1 and CDR2 sequences are GTSNPN and SVGIG (reference sequence). In DNA, the CDR3 is TGTGCCTGGAGTGCAGGGGGCGATCAGCCCCAGCATTTT. This translates into CAWSAGGDQPQHF. The full variable domain, rest sourced from reference TRBV30 and TRBJ1-5, is SQTIHQWPATLVQPVGSPLSLECTVEGTSNPNLYWYRQAAGRGLQLLFYSVGIGQISSEVPQNLSASRPQDRQFILSSKKLLLSDSGFYLCAWSAGGDQPQHFGDGTRLSIL.

This clonotype was seen only a few times. The CDR3 nucleotides are TGTGCCAGCAGTTGGGACAAGCCCTCTGGGGCCAACGTCCTGACTTTC. Its protein product is CASSWDKPSGANVLTF. The chain carries TRBV6-5 and TRBJ2-6, with a possible D match to TRBD1 (6 bases). The germline V and J ends were trimmed by 4 bases and 0 bases, with 10 bases remaining between them. The germline V gene encodes CDR1 MNHEY and CDR2 SVGAGI. CDR3 size: 16 residues.

There are a few counts of this clonotype. The chain is built from TRBV6-2 or TRBV6-3 and TRBJ1-2; D remains unclear. The CDR3 is made up of 14 amino acids. CDR1 is MNHEY, CDR2 SVGEGT, per germline. Trimming shortened V by 7 bases and J by 0 bases, and 12 bases separated the two germline ends. CDR3 coding DNA: TGTGCCAGCAACCCCCGCGAGACTAACTATGGCTACACCTTC. It is translated as CASNPRETNYGYTF.

The J gene is TRBJ1-2, the V gene TRBV6-6; D is perhaps TRBD1 (5 bases). The CDR3 is 14 amino acids. The germline V gene has CDR1 MNHNY and CDR2 SVGAGI (reference sequence). Trimming removed 4 bases from V and 3 bases from J, with 12 bases in between. Written as DNA, the CDR3 is TGTGCCAGCAGTTTGTTCTGGGGGGACTATGGCTACACCTTC. Translating gives CASSLFWGDYGYTF.

This clonotype is categorized as medium-sized. The CDR3 here is CSVEERGEVYGYTF. The CDR3 DNA follows: TGCAGCGTTGAAGAGCGGGGGGAAGTCTATGGCTACACCTTC. V usage is TRBV29-1 and J usage is TRBJ1-2; D possibly corresponds to TRBD1 (5 bases). The CDR3 extends over 14 amino acids. The V and J ends lost 0 bases and 4 bases respectively, with 12 bases between them. Germline CDR1 and CDR2: SQVTM and ANQGSEA. The full variable domain, in which reference TRBV29-1 and TRBJ1-2 provide the parts outside the CDR3, is SAVISQKPSRDICQRGTSLTIQCQVDSQVTMMFWYRQQPGQSLTLIATANQGSEATYESGFVIDKFPISRPNLTFSTLTVSNMSPEDSSIYLCSVEERGEVYGYTFGSGTRLTVV.

This clonotype qualifies as medium-sized (0.01 to 0.1%). The DNA of the CDR3 is TGTGCCAGCAGCTTCGGCCCGACGGGTGAAAAACTGTTTTTT. Residues: CASSFGPTGEKLFF. The V gene is TRBV11-3, the J gene TRBJ1-4; D not certain. This CDR3 has 14 amino acids. CDR1 and CDR2 (germline): SGHNT, YENEEA. Trimming stripped 3 bases from V and 7 bases from J, with 12 bases between.

The CDR3 bases are TGTGCCAGCAGTCTTGAACAGAGGAACACTGAAGCTTTCTTT. It specifies CASSLEQRNTEAFF. The chain recombines TRBV6-2 or TRBV6-3 with TRBJ1-1; D is unclear. CDR1 is MNHEY and CDR2 is SVGEGT in the germline V gene. The CDR3 length is 14 residues. V was pared by 5 bases and J by 1 base, with 11 bases between.

V usage is TRBV27 and J usage is TRBJ1-6; no definite D call. The CDR3 is 15 residues long. V lost 6 bases, J lost 10 bases, and 19 bases lay in between. Germline CDR1 reads MNHEY; CDR2 reads SMNVEV (reference sequence). CDR3 residues: CASRTYTFTGSPLHF. The DNA for the CDR3 is TGTGCCAGCAGAACTTATACCTTTACCGGATCACCCCTCCACTTT.

This clonotype turned up a few times. This chain links TRBV19 with TRBJ1-5; D is undetermined. The V and J ends lost 0 bases and 1 base respectively, with 7 bases between them. The CDR3 length is 15 residues. Per the germline V gene, CDR1 is LNHDA and CDR2 is SQIVND (reference sequence). The CDR3 bases are TGTGCCAGTAGTATAGATCTCGGGAGCAATCAGCCCCAGCATTTT. As protein: CASSIDLGSNQPQHF. The full variable domain, its missing parts supplied by reference TRBV19 and TRBJ1-5, is DGGITQSPKYLFRKEGQNVTLSCEQNLNHDAMYWYRQDPGQGLRLIYYSQIVNDFQKGDIAEGYSVSREKKESFPLTVTSAQKNPTAFYLCASSIDLGSNQPQHFGDGTRLSIL.

The V call is TRBV19, the J call TRBJ2-2, with D maybe TRBD2 (5 bases). The CDR3 extends over 14 amino acids. Trimming took off 9 bases at V and 5 bases at J, with 16 bases between the two ends. Per germline, CDR1 LNHDA and CDR2 SQIVND (reference sequence). DNA of the CDR3: TGTGCCAGCCGGCATCCCAGGAGGACCGGGGAGCTGTTTTTT. It specifies CASRHPRRTGELFF.